These 27 T cell receptor beta chains share one sample of origin, sequenced in a study of blood T cell repertoires in COVID-19. Here immunoSEQ multiplex PCR was the method, and the copy in TCRdb shows in-frame clones only, minus some. In the table there are roughly 35,000 clones, 78% of which are singletons. The sample comprised peripheral blood. These receptors came from an elderly man with acute or convalescent COVID-19.

The rearrangement uses TRBV5-1 and TRBJ1-2, with TRBD1 matching over 7 bases. The CDR3 totals 13 residues. With 3 bases clipped from V and 3 bases from J, the junction kept 2 bases outside the gene matches. Germline-derived CDR1 and CDR2 are SGHRS and YFSETQ. CDR3 loop: CASSSGTDYGYTF. DNA for the CDR3: TGCGCCAGCAGCTCCGGGACAGACTATGGCTACACCTTC.

The rearrangement links TRBV18 to TRBJ1-2, with 7 positions matching TRBD1. Per germline, CDR1 KGHSH and CDR2 LQKENI. V was pared by 4 bases and J by 6 bases, with 5 bases of the junction left unmatched. This CDR3 comprises 13 residues. The DNA of the CDR3 is TGTGCCAGCTCACTACAGGGGAGGAATGGCTACACCTTC. Translated: CASSLQGRNGYTF.

This chain connects TRBV5-4 to TRBJ1-3; no definite D call. Germline lookup yields CDR1 SGHNT and CDR2 YYREEE (reference sequence). Trimming took off 0 bases at V and 4 bases at J, with 11 bases between the two ends. The CDR3 runs 15 residues. The CDR3 nucleotides read TGTGCCAGCAGCTTGGATGGTGTCAGGGGAAACACCATATATTTT. Protein product: CASSLDGVRGNTIYF. Using reference TRBV5-4 and TRBJ1-3 for the parts outside the CDR3, the full variable domain is ETGVTQSPTHLIKTRGQQVTLRCSSQSGHNTVSWYQQALGQGPQFIFQYYREEENGRGNFPPRFSGLQFPNYSSELNVNALELDDSALYLCASSLDGVRGNTIYFGEGSWLTVV.

The chain recombines TRBV7-2 with TRBJ1-3; 7 positions agree with TRBD1. CDR3 length: 16 amino acids. J gave up 2 bases and V 5 bases, and 9 bases lay outside the gene matches. Germline assignment: CDR1 SGHTA and CDR2 FQGNSA. The CDR3 reads CASSLGPTGAGNTIYF. CDR3 nucleotides: TGTGCCAGCAGCCTTGGGCCCACAGGGGCTGGAAACACCATATATTTT.

The rearrangement links TRBV6-6 to TRBJ2-7; TRBD1 agrees at 11 bases. J gave up 4 bases and V 0 bases, and 5 bases lay outside the gene matches. The CDR3 is made up of 16 amino acids. Per germline, CDR1 MNHNY and CDR2 SVGAGI (reference sequence). CDR3 DNA: TGTGCCAGCAGTTACTCGCGGGACAGGGGGGAATACGAGCAGTACTTC. It specifies CASSYSRDRGEYEQYF.

The chain couples TRBV6-5 to TRBJ2-7, with 9 bases identical to TRBD1. Germline loops: CDR1 MNHEY, CDR2 SVGAGI. Unmatched junction bases numbered 15, after V lost 6 bases and J lost 9 bases. The CDR3 contains 15 residues. The CDR3 protein is CASRKPGQGNSGQYF. CDR3 coding DNA: TGTGCCAGCAGAAAACCGGGACAGGGAAATTCGGGGCAGTACTTC.

The chain joins TRBV19 to TRBJ2-7; TRBD1 matches at 10 bases. J was trimmed by 3 bases and V by 10 bases; bases with no gene match: 3. Per germline, CDR1 LNHDA and CDR2 SQIVND (reference sequence). This CDR3 region has 12 residues. CDR3 in DNA: TGTGCCACCGGGACAGGGGTCTACGAGCAGTACTTC. This translates into CATGTGVYEQYF.

J is TRBJ1-5 and V is TRBV19, with D possibly matching TRBD1 (6 bases). The CDR3 totals 15 residues. Looked up from germline, CDR1 is LNHDA and CDR2 is SQIVND (reference sequence). V was clipped by 6 bases and J by 0 bases, with 12 bases between them. CDR3 sequence (DNA): TGTGCCAGTAGGGTACAGGGTTATAGCAATCAGCCCCAGCATTTT. Translated, it gives CASRVQGYSNQPQHF.

The V gene is TRBV6-5, the J gene TRBJ2-1, with a tentative D call TRBD2 (7 bases). Looked up from germline, CDR1 is MNHEY and CDR2 is SVGAGI. Trimming removed 0 bases from V and 11 bases from J, with 11 bases in between. The CDR3 sequence is 13 residues long. The CDR3 region is CASSYSTGGKQFF. The CDR3 DNA reads TGTGCCAGCAGTTACTCCACGGGGGGCAAGCAGTTCTTC.

The V call is TRBV19, the J call TRBJ2-3; 9 bases fit TRBD1. This CDR3 comprises 16 residues. Germline CDR1 and CDR2: LNHDA and SQIVND (reference sequence). Trimming cost V 0 bases and J 2 bases; bases outside gene matches: 3. CDR3 protein: CASSIDRDRVTDTQYF. Here the CDR3 DNA reads TGTGCCAGTAGTATAGATAGGGACAGGGTCACAGATACGCAGTATTTT.

This sequence joins TRBV5-1 and TRBJ1-2; D remains unclear. V lost 1 base, J lost 8 bases, and 15 bases lay in between. This CDR3 is built from 14 residues. Germline CDR1 SGHRS, CDR2 YFSETQ. CDR3 nucleotide sequence: TGCGCCAGCAGCTTGCAACAACCTCCCTCCGGCTACACCTTC. Protein product: CASSLQQPPSGYTF.

This clone appeared once. This chain joins TRBV11-2 and TRBJ2-7; TRBD1 might be the D (8 bases). This CDR3 contains 16 residues. Trimming left V 5 bases short and J 2 bases short, with 19 bases between. Germline CDR1 and CDR2: SGHAT and FQNNGV. Here the CDR3 DNA reads TGTGCCAGCAGCCCCCTGGGGGGGACAGGAGCCTACGAGCAGTACTTC. It translates to CASSPLGGTGAYEQYF.

The chain recombines TRBV6-5 with TRBJ2-7; possible D gene TRBD2, 7 bases. The CDR3 runs 15 residues. Per the germline V gene, CDR1 is MNHEY and CDR2 is SVGAGI. V lost 6 bases, J lost 3 bases, and 18 bases lay in between. CDR3 in amino acids: CASRGEGGLIYEQYF. The CDR3 DNA reads as TGTGCCAGCAGGGGGGAGGGGGGATTAATCTACGAGCAGTACTTC.

The table lists this clone with a few counts. J is TRBJ1-1 and V is TRBV4-3; perhaps TRBD1 as D (6 bases). This CDR3 has 14 residues. V was shortened by 4 bases and J by 7 bases, with 16 bases between the two germline ends. Germline V gene sequence: CDR1 LGHNA, CDR2 YSLEER. In nucleotides, the CDR3 is TGCGCCAGCAGCCGAGACCTGCAGGGGATTGAAGCTTTCTTT. Translating it yields CASSRDLQGIEAFF.

By share, this clone counts as medium-sized. This sequence joins TRBV9 and TRBJ1-6; 8 nucleotides align to TRBD1. CDR1 and CDR2 from the germline V gene are SGDLS and YYNGEE. V shed 0 bases, J shed 6 bases, and the junction held 2 bases outside the gene matches. The CDR3 length is 15 residues. Here the CDR3 reads CASSVEDRVNSPLHF. CDR3 nucleotides: TGTGCCAGCAGCGTAGAGGACAGGGTTAATTCACCCCTCCACTTT. Filled out from reference TRBV9 and TRBJ1-6, the complete variable domain reads DSGVTQTPKHLITATGQRVTLRCSPRSGDLSVYWYQQSLDQGLQFLIQYYNGEERAKGNILERFSAQQFPDLHSELNLSSLELGDSALYFCASSVEDRVNSPLHFGNGTRLTVT.

The chain carries TRBV5-1 and TRBJ1-5; the match to TRBD1 covers 11 bases. Unmatched junction bases numbered 6, after V lost 2 bases and J lost 8 bases. The CDR3 contains 15 residues. Germline V gives CDR1 SGHRS, CDR2 YFSETQ. CDR3 protein: CASSLRTGGGEPQHF. The CDR3, as DNA: TGCGCCAGCAGCTTACGGACAGGGGGCGGTGAGCCCCAGCATTTT.

The chain employs TRBV19 and TRBJ2-3, with 9 bases aligning to TRBD1. In germline, CDR1 is LNHDA, CDR2 SQIVND (reference sequence). Trimming cost V 10 bases and J 3 bases; bases outside gene matches: 11. The CDR3 has 15 residues. CDR3 amino acids: CATRAQGAPTDTQYF. In nucleotides, the CDR3 is TGTGCCACCAGGGCACAGGGGGCGCCGACAGATACGCAGTATTTT.

The V gene is TRBV18, the J gene TRBJ2-7, with a possible D match to TRBD1 (6 bases). CDR3 length equals 11 residues. Germline V gives CDR1 KGHSH, CDR2 LQKENI. V shed 6 bases and J shed 7 bases, with 10 bases lying between them. CDR3 bases: TGTGCCAGCTCCCCTGACAGGGAGCAGTACTTC. Amino acid sequence: CASSPDREQYF. The full variable domain, with the rest looked up from reference TRBV18 and TRBJ2-7, is NAGVMQNPRHLVRRRGQEARLRCSPMKGHSHVYWYRQLPEEGLKFMVYLQKENIIDESGMPKERFSAEFPKEGPSILRIQQVVRGDSAAYFCASSPDREQYFGPGTRLTVT.

This clone was found a few times. V is TRBV6-5 and J is TRBJ1-5, with D unresolved. The CDR3 contains 13 residues. The V gene lost 2 bases and the J gene lost 6 bases, with 8 bases spanning the gap. In germline, CDR1 is MNHEY, CDR2 SVGAGI. The CDR3 coding sequence is TGTGCCAGCAGTTACAACTTCTTTCAGCCCCAGCATTTT. It encodes CASSYNFFQPQHF.

This clone showed up just a few times. The chain is built from TRBV7-3 and TRBJ2-1, with 11 bases that match TRBD2. V trimming: 3 bases; J trimming: 10 bases; junction bases outside the gene matches: 5. The CDR3 has 14 residues. Germline values: CDR1 SGHTA, CDR2 FQGTGA. This CDR3 reads CASSFLAGGEEQFF. Here the CDR3 DNA reads TGTGCCAGCAGCTTCCTAGCGGGGGGAGAGGAGCAGTTCTTC.

The genes are TRBV30 and TRBJ1-1; tentative D call: TRBD1 (5 bases). V was pared by 2 bases and J by 2 bases, with 9 bases between. CDR1 is GTSNPN and CDR2 is SVGIG in the germline V gene (reference sequence). This CDR3 has 13 residues. Here the CDR3 DNA reads TGTGCCTGGAGTCTACAGGTTAACACTGAAGCTTTCTTT. This encodes CAWSLQVNTEAFF.

The CDR3 here is CASSFPGDPTDTQYF. CDR3 bases: TGTGCCAGCAGCTTCCCGGGGGACCCCACAGATACGCAGTATTTT. V usage is TRBV11-3 and J usage is TRBJ2-3, with D possibly being TRBD2 (6 bases). With 3 bases removed from V and 2 bases from J, the gap between germline ends came to 12 bases. Germline values: CDR1 SGHNT, CDR2 YENEEA. This CDR3 region has 15 residues.

J is TRBJ2-7 and V is TRBV18; D unclear. CDR1 is KGHSH and CDR2 is LQKENI in the germline V gene. The CDR3 totals 14 residues. V lost 2 bases and J 3 bases, leaving 11 bases between the germline ends. CDR3 coding DNA: TGTGCCAGCTCACCATCCCAGTCGGGCTACGAGCAGTACTTC. Translation: CASSPSQSGYEQYF.

This clone is a singleton in its sample. The rearrangement joins TRBV7-9 to TRBJ1-1, with 7 bases aligning to TRBD1. V was pared by 3 bases and J by 4 bases, with 5 bases of the junction left unmatched. From germline, CDR1 is SEHNR and CDR2 FQNEAQ (reference sequence). This CDR3 contains 14 residues. This CDR3 reads CASSLWQGGTEAFF. CDR3 nucleotides: TGTGCCAGCAGCTTGTGGCAGGGGGGCACTGAAGCTTTCTTT.

This chain connects TRBV6-6 to TRBJ2-3; 10 bases are shared with TRBD1. J gave up 2 bases and V 6 bases, and 8 bases lay outside the gene matches. The CDR3 runs 16 residues. Germline loops: CDR1 MNHNY, CDR2 SVGAGI (reference sequence). This CDR3 reads CASRGGQGGNTDTQYF. In DNA form, the CDR3 reads TGTGCCAGCAGGGGAGGACAGGGGGGAAACACAGATACGCAGTATTTT.

The J gene is TRBJ2-2, the V gene TRBV7-8; weak D call: TRBD2 (6 bases). V was cut by 1 base and J by 4 bases, with 7 bases left in between. The CDR3 covers 14 residues. Germline lookup yields CDR1 SGHVS and CDR2 FQNEAQ. The CDR3 bases are TGTGCCAGCAGCTTAGACGGGGGCACCGGGGAGCTGTTTTTT. Its protein product is CASSLDGGTGELFF. Full variable domain (remainder filled in from reference TRBV7-8 and TRBJ2-2): GAGVSQSPRYKVAKRGQDVALRCDPISGHVSLFWYQQALGQGPEFLTYFQNEAQLDKSGLPSDRFFAERPEGSVSTLKIQRTQQEDSAVYLCASSLDGGTGELFFGEGSRLTVL.

This chain connects TRBV7-8 to TRBJ1-2, with 9 bases fitting TRBD1. V was clipped by 3 bases and J by 3 bases; unmatched bases: 5. CDR1 is SGHVS, CDR2 FQNEAQ, per germline. The CDR3 totals 15 residues. DNA for the CDR3: TGTGCCAGCAGCTTGGACAGGGGAAACTACTATGGCTACACCTTC. It codes for CASSLDRGNYYGYTF. The full variable domain, its missing parts supplied by reference TRBV7-8 and TRBJ1-2, is GAGVSQSPRYKVAKRGQDVALRCDPISGHVSLFWYQQALGQGPEFLTYFQNEAQLDKSGLPSDRFFAERPEGSVSTLKIQRTQQEDSAVYLCASSLDRGNYYGYTFGSGTRLTVV.